A selection of T cell receptor beta chains follows, all from one sample in a study of T-cell reconstitution after alpha-beta-depleted transplantation in children. MiXCR was run by TCRdb on the PCR reads, yielding one entry per CDR3 protein. The sample records around 180,000 distinct CDR3 sequences, around 10% being singletons. Source: PBMCs, taken before TCRalphabeta/CD19-depleted stem cell transplant. Source of these receptors: a boy between 2 and 10 years old with acute myeloid leukemia, due to receive a stem cell transplant. CDR3s include the opening cysteine and the closing phenylalanine or tryptophan. The D gene is left open where the match is weak. Not all rows give a size; the values are once, few, many and, for expanded clones, a class.

d_call	clone_size	v_call	j_call	cdr3_nt	cdr3_aa
NA	many	TRBV20-1	TRBJ2-1	TGCAGTGCTGCCCGAACTCCCCTAGTAACCCATGAGCAGTTCTTC	CSAARTPLVTHEQFF
NA	many	TRBV7-9	TRBJ2-1	TGTGCCAGCAGCAACAGAGCCAATGAGCAGTTCTTC	CASSNRANEQFF
TRBD2	many	TRBV15	TRBJ2-1	TGTGCCACCAGCAGAGATACCGGACTAGCCTCCTACAATGAGCAGTTCTTC	CATSRDTGLASYNEQFF
TRBD2	many	TRBV5-1	TRBJ2-3	TGCGCCAGCAGCCAGAGACTAGCGGGGGGCACAGATACGCAGTATTTT	CASSQRLAGGTDTQYF
TRBD1	many	TRBV10-1	TRBJ2-5	TGCGCCAGCAGTGGGGGGACAGGCCAAGAGACCCAGTACTTC	CASSGGTGQETQYF
TRBD1	few	TRBV18	TRBJ1-1	TGTGCCAGCTCCCGCCAGGGGGCACAAGGCACTGAAGCTTTCTTT	CASSRQGAQGTEAFF
TRBD2	NA	TRBV20-1	TRBJ2-5	TGCAGTGCCCACCGGGGGGGGGGCCAAGGCGAGACCCAGTACTTC	CSAHRGGGQGETQYF
NA	few	TRBV6-1	TRBJ1-1	TGTGCCAGCGGCCGGGGGGTTGGAAATGAAGCTTTCTTT	CASGRGVGNEAFF
NA	NA	TRBV3-1	TRBJ2-1	TGTGCCAGCACCCAAATTGTTGGGACTTCCTCTCCCCAAGTTGGCAATGAGCAGTTCTTC	CASTQIVGTSSPQVGNEQFF
NA	many	TRBV28	TRBJ2-5	TGTGCCAGCAGTTTTTCGAGTGGAACCCAAGAGACCCAGTACTTC	CASSFSSGTQETQYF
TRBD1	many	TRBV7-6	TRBJ1-5	TGTGCCAGCAGCGTCTACAGGGGACCTAATCAGCCCCAGCATTTT	CASSVYRGPNQPQHF
TRBD2	many	TRBV20-1	TRBJ2-5	TGCAGTGCTAGAGATATCCTAGCGGGGTCGGAGACCCAGTACTTC	CSARDILAGSETQYF
NA	many	TRBV2	TRBJ1-1	TGTGCCAGCCGGCAAGAGACGAACACTGAAGCTTTCTTT	CASRQETNTEAFF
NA	many	TRBV12-3/TRBV12-4	TRBJ2-4	TGTGCCAGCAGTCTAGAGTTGGGCATTCAGTACTTC	CASSLELGIQYF
NA	many	TRBV25-1	TRBJ2-5	TGTGCCAGCAGCGTGACTAGCCAAGAGACCCAGTACTTC	CASSVTSQETQYF
TRBD2	many	TRBV7-3	TRBJ2-1	TGTGCCAGCAGCCCTACTAGCGGGAGGCACTTTTTTGACAATGAGCAGTTCTTC	CASSPTSGRHFFDNEQFF
TRBD2	many	TRBV6-1	TRBJ2-5	TGTGCCAGCACCTTTTGGACTAGCGGGGAAGAGACCCAGTACTTC	CASTFWTSGEETQYF
NA	many	TRBV2	TRBJ2-1	TGTGCCAGCAGAGCGGACAGCAATGAGCAGTTCTTC	CASRADSNEQFF
NA	many	TRBV20-1	TRBJ2-7	TGCAGTGCTAGTCCGCGGGAACCCTACGAGCAGTACTTC	CSASPREPYEQYF
NA	many	TRBV20-1	TRBJ1-4	TGCAGTGCTAGAGATCCTGCGGCGAATGAAAAACTGTTTTTT	CSARDPAANEKLFF
NA	many	TRBV5-1	TRBJ2-5	TGCGCCAGCAGCTTTGGTAGCGGAGAGACCCAGTACTTC	CASSFGSGETQYF
TRBD1	once	TRBV7-6	TRBJ2-3	TGTGCCAGCAGCCCTGAGACAGGGGACACAGATACGCAGTATTTT	CASSPETGDTDTQYF
TRBD1	NA	TRBV6-2/TRBV6-3	TRBJ2-1	TGTGCCAGCAGTTACCGCCTAGGGACAGTCGACAATGAGCAGTTCTTC	CASSYRLGTVDNEQFF
NA	many	TRBV10-3	TRBJ1-2	TGTGCCATCAGTGAAAGGTCACCTAACTATGGCTACACCTTC	CAISERSPNYGYTF
TRBD2	many	TRBV11-1	TRBJ2-3	TGTGCCAGCAGACCACGGACTAGCGGGGGCCCCACGGGAGATACGCAGTATTTT	CASRPRTSGGPTGDTQYF
NA	many	TRBV27	TRBJ2-2	TGTGCCAGCAGTTTCCGGCCGAACACCGGGGAGCTGTTTTTT	CASSFRPNTGELFF
NA	many	TRBV15	TRBJ1-1	TGTGCCACCAGTACAAAGGGGGGTACTGAAGCTTTCTTT	CATSTKGGTEAFF
NA	many	TRBV7-8	TRBJ2-1	TGTGCCAGCAGCGCAACCAAAAGACAGGTAGTGGGCAATGAGCAGTTCTTC	CASSATKRQVVGNEQFF
NA	many	TRBV28	TRBJ1-5	TGTGCCAGCAGCCCCGAGGTCGCGGGAAGCAATCAGCCCCAGCATTTT	CASSPEVAGSNQPQHF
TRBD2	many	TRBV12-3/TRBV12-4	TRBJ2-3	TGTGCCAGCAGTTCTAGCGGGGGGGCCGCAGATACGCAGTATTTT	CASSSSGGAADTQYF
NA	NA	TRBV4-2	TRBJ2-3	TGTGCCAGCAGCCAAGATCCCCCGAGCGGAGAAAGGGATACGCAGTATTTT	CASSQDPPSGERDTQYF
NA	NA	TRBV20-1	TRBJ2-3	TGCAGTGCTAGTTCCGATACGCAGTATTTT	CSASSDTQYF
NA	many	TRBV9	TRBJ1-3	TGTGCCAGCAGCGTAGCGGGATTGGAAGGAAACACCATATATTTT	CASSVAGLEGNTIYF
TRBD2	many	TRBV20-1	TRBJ2-1	TGCAGTGCTAGAGATTATGCGGGGGGTTCCTACAATGAGCAGTTCTTC	CSARDYAGGSYNEQFF
NA	many	TRBV21-1	TRBJ1-1	TGTGCCAGCAGCACAAAGACAGGGGGCCGGACTGAAGCTTTCTTT	CASSTKTGGRTEAFF
NA	once	TRBV7-3	TRBJ2-2	TGTGTCAGCAGCCCCAACACCGGGGAGCTGTTTTTT	CVSSPNTGELFF
TRBD2	many	TRBV4-2	TRBJ2-1	TGTGCCAGCAGCCAAGATGGCCTAGCGGGGGGGAATGAGCAGTTCTTC	CASSQDGLAGGNEQFF
NA	NA	TRBV6-1	TRBJ2-7	TGTGCCAGCAGTGAGACTATCCACGAGCAGTACTTC	CASSETIHEQYF
NA	NA	TRBV9	TRBJ1-1	TGTGCCAGCAGCGTTCGGGACGGTGAAGCTTTCTTT	CASSVRDGEAFF
NA	many	TRBV6-1	TRBJ1-6	TGTGCCAGCACCCCAGACATTACTCCGGGTAATTCACCCCTCCACTTT	CASTPDITPGNSPLHF
NA	many	TRBV12-3/TRBV12-4	TRBJ2-3	TGTGCCAGCACCTCGGTTGTGCTACTTGGCACAGATACGCAGTATTTT	CASTSVVLLGTDTQYF
NA	many	TRBV3-1	TRBJ2-5	TGTGCCAGCAGACCAGTCGGCCGGACGCCGCAAGAGACCCAGTACTTC	CASRPVGRTPQETQYF
TRBD2	many	TRBV28	TRBJ2-1	TGTGCCAGCAGCAGGACTAGCTCGAACAATGAGCAGTTCTTC	CASSRTSSNNEQFF
NA	few	TRBV19	TRBJ1-4	TGTGCCAGTTCGGCGAACAGGGATGAAAAACTGTTTTTT	CASSANRDEKLFF
NA	few	TRBV4-1	TRBJ1-1	TGCGCCAGCAGCCATTCCGCCACTGAAGCTTTCTTT	CASSHSATEAFF
NA	many	TRBV27	TRBJ1-5	TGTGCAGCCGGGAGAGCTTATAGCAATCAGCCCCAGCATTTT	CAAGRAYSNQPQHF
TRBD1	many	TRBV6-1	TRBJ1-2	TGTGCCAGCAGAGATGGGACAGCCCGTAATGGCTACACCTTC	CASRDGTARNGYTF
NA	many	TRBV2	TRBJ1-5	TGTGCCAGCAGTGAATCGACAGGACGCAATCAGCCCCAGCATTTT	CASSESTGRNQPQHF
TRBD2	many	TRBV7-8	TRBJ2-7	TGTGCCAGCAGCTTACTTAGGGACGGGGGGTACGAGCAGTACTTC	CASSLLRDGGYEQYF
NA	many	TRBV12-3/TRBV12-4	TRBJ1-6	TGTGCCAGCAGTTTGTTAAGAATCGGGTCACCCCTCCACTTT	CASSLLRIGSPLHF
TRBD1	many	TRBV5-1	TRBJ2-2	TGCGCCAGCAGCTTGGTAATGACAGGGTCGGCCACCGGGGAGCTGTTTTTT	CASSLVMTGSATGELFF
NA	many	TRBV6-5	TRBJ1-2	TGTGCCAGCAGTTACTCGAGCCGCCGCGACTATGGCTACACCTTC	CASSYSSRRDYGYTF
NA	many	TRBV5-1	TRBJ2-5	TGCGCCAGCAGCCCGGGACTTCGATCGGAGACCCAGTACTTC	CASSPGLRSETQYF
TRBD2	many	TRBV20-1	TRBJ2-3	TGCAGTGCACCCTTAGCGGGAGTCTCAGATACGCAGTATTTT	CSAPLAGVSDTQYF